The 31 T cell receptor beta chains given below trace back to one sample, sequenced in a study of high-grade serous ovarian cancer treatment subgroups. Method: immunoSEQ multiplex PCR; TCRdb's copy keeps in-frame clones and lacks some. The sample lists over 2,000 clones; about 68% were seen once. Tumor samples were taken before definitive surgery or chemotherapy. Sequences were obtained from tumor tissue. The receptors derive from a human donor with high-grade serous ovarian cancer.

The chain carries TRBV6-5 and TRBJ1-2; D perhaps matches TRBD1 (5 bases). The CDR3 loop spans 15 amino acids. Per the germline V gene, CDR1 is MNHEY and CDR2 is SVGAGI. The V end was cut by 0 bases, the J end by 4 bases, with 12 bases between. The CDR3 region has the DNA TGTGCCAGCAGTTACTCGATACAGGCGCTCTATGGCTACACCTTC. Translation: CASSYSIQALYGYTF.

The rearrangement links TRBV30 to TRBJ1-5, with 7 nucleotides matching TRBD1. Germline V gives CDR1 GTSNPN, CDR2 SVGIG (reference sequence). V gave up 4 bases and J gave up 7 bases; unmatched junction bases: 13. The CDR3 covers 15 residues. CDR3 DNA sequence: TGTGCCTGGAAACGCCCCGACAGGGAAGGCCAGCCCCAGCATTTT. It codes for CAWKRPDREGQPQHF.

The chain carries TRBV6-5 and TRBJ2-1, with TRBD1 identical over 7 bases. CDR1 is MNHEY and CDR2 is SVGAGI in the germline V gene. V shed 5 bases, J shed 8 bases, and the junction held 12 bases outside the gene matches. The CDR3 covers 15 residues. CDR3 nucleotides: TGTGCCAGCAGTGCCCCGGGACAGCCCTTTTATGAGCAGTTCTTC. Amino acids: CASSAPGQPFYEQFF.

The genes are TRBV27 and TRBJ1-5; the D is unclear. CDR3 length equals 14 residues. The germline CDR1 and CDR2 sequences are MNHEY and SMNVEV (reference sequence). Trimming left V 5 bases short and J 4 bases short, with 12 bases between. The CDR3 region has the DNA TGTGCCAGCAGTCCGTGGGAGGCTAATCAGCCCCAGCATTTT. Its protein product is CASSPWEANQPQHF.

This clone was counted only a few times. The CDR3 sequence: CASSFVAGTSYGYTF. For the CDR3, the DNA is TGCGCCAGCAGCTTCGTCGCCGGGACGTCCTATGGCTACACCTTC. V is TRBV5-1 and J is TRBJ1-2, with D maybe TRBD1 (5 bases). The CDR3 is 15 residues long. The V gene's germline CDR1 is SGHRS and CDR2 YFSETQ. V was clipped by 2 bases and J by 4 bases, with 15 bases between them.

The chain combines TRBV18 with TRBJ1-1, with D perhaps matching TRBD1 (5 bases). The V gene lost 4 bases and the J gene lost 11 bases, with 17 bases spanning the gap. The CDR3 is made up of 13 amino acids. Germline lookup yields CDR1 KGHSH and CDR2 LQKENI. The DNA of the CDR3 is TGTGCCAGCTCACTGGGACCCGATGGCGGGGCTTTCTTT. It is translated as CASSLGPDGGAFF.

This clone was seen a few times. This sequence joins TRBV11-2 and TRBJ1-1; D remains unclear. Trimming pared 0 bases from V and 1 base from J, leaving 3 bases between. CDR1 and CDR2 from the germline V gene are SGHAT and FQNNGV. The CDR3 is 13 amino acids. The CDR3 DNA is TGTGCCAGCAGCTTAGATCCGAACACTGAAGCTTTCTTT. Protein: CASSLDPNTEAFF. Full variable domain (outside the CDR3, taken from reference TRBV11-2 and TRBJ1-1): EAGVAQSPRYKIIEKRQSVAFWCNPISGHATLYWYQQILGQGPKLLIQFQNNGVVDDSQLPKDRFSAERLKGVDSTLKIQPAKLEDSAVYLCASSLDPNTEAFFGQGTRLTVV.

This clone is large within its sample. This chain links TRBV6-1 with TRBJ1-2, with 8 bases aligning to TRBD1. The CDR3 length is 13 residues. The V and J ends lost 6 bases and 4 bases, in that order; junction bases with no gene match: 4. From germline, CDR1 is MNHNS and CDR2 SASEGT. The CDR3 protein is CASSDTGGYGYTF. The DNA of the CDR3 is TGTGCCAGCAGCGACACAGGGGGCTATGGCTACACCTTC.

V and J are TRBV7-6 and TRBJ2-7; 11 bases agree with TRBD2. The CDR3 has 17 amino acids. The trim removed 0 bases at V and 1 base at J, leaving 5 bases unmatched. Germline lookup yields CDR1 SGHVS and CDR2 FNYEAQ. The CDR3 spells CASSLARTSGRSYEQYF. CDR3 sequence (DNA): TGTGCCAGCAGCTTAGCCCGGACTAGCGGGCGTTCCTACGAGCAGTACTTC. Using reference TRBV7-6 and TRBJ2-7 for the parts outside the CDR3, the full variable domain is GAGVSQSPRYKVTKRGQDVALRCDPISGHVSLYWYRQALGQGPEFLTYFNYEAQQDKSGLPNDRFSAERPEGSISTLTIQRTEQRDSAMYRCASSLARTSGRSYEQYFGPGTRLTVT.

The V call is TRBV21-1, the J call TRBJ1-5; the D call TRBD1 from the table was never checked on the DNA. TRBV21-1 is designated a pseudogene. The CDR3 contains 17 residues. The CDR3 protein is CASSKVEKVSRGEPQHF. The CDR3 region has the DNA TGTGCCAGCAGCAAAGTAGAGAAAGTGAGCAGGGGTGAGCCCCAGCATTTT.

The chain recombines TRBV27 with TRBJ1-3; 8 bases match TRBD1. Trimming cost V 10 bases and J 4 bases; bases outside gene matches: 12. The CDR3 totals 15 residues. Germline V CDR1 and CDR2: MNHEY, SMNVEV (reference sequence). The CDR3 here is CATAPQGARGNTIYF. In nucleotides, the CDR3 is TGTGCCACTGCCCCCCAGGGGGCTAGAGGAAACACCATATATTTT.

This sequence joins TRBV7-8 and TRBJ2-1; D may be TRBD1 (5 bases). The germline gives CDR1 SGHVS, CDR2 FQNEAQ. The CDR3 sequence is 15 residues long. Trimming shortened V by 6 bases and J by 6 bases, and 18 bases separated the two germline ends. The DNA for the CDR3 is TGTGCCAGCAGGGAGATGGACAACGTGGGCAATGAGCAGTTCTTC. Amino acid sequence: CASREMDNVGNEQFF. Combining the CDR3 with reference TRBV7-8 and TRBJ2-1 gives the whole variable domain GAGVSQSPRYKVAKRGQDVALRCDPISGHVSLFWYQQALGQGPEFLTYFQNEAQLDKSGLPSDRFFAERPEGSVSTLKIQRTQQEDSAVYLCASREMDNVGNEQFFGPGTRLTVL.

This clone was detected only a few times. The chain joins TRBV19 to TRBJ2-2, with 7 bases that match TRBD1. Germline CDR1 is LNHDA and CDR2 is SQIVND (reference sequence). The CDR3 spans 16 residues. J lost 5 bases, V lost 5 bases, and 11 bases had no gene match. CDR3 bases: TGTGCCAGTAGTTTACCGACAGGGATTTATACCGGGGAGCTGTTTTTT. It is translated as CASSLPTGIYTGELFF.

The chain couples TRBV7-9 to TRBJ2-2; D ambiguous. CDR3 size: 15 residues. V was shortened by 5 bases and J by 1 base, with 11 bases between the two germline ends. CDR1 is SEHNR and CDR2 is FQNEAQ in the germline V gene (reference sequence). CDR3 DNA sequence: TGTGCCAGCAGCCCAAGTGGACGGAACACCGGGGAGCTGTTTTTT. It translates to CASSPSGRNTGELFF.

V and J are TRBV9 and TRBJ2-7, with D uncertain. Trimming shortened V by 4 bases and J by 2 bases, and 13 bases separated the two germline ends. Germline CDR1 is SGDLS and CDR2 is YYNGEE. This CDR3 is built from 14 residues. Here the CDR3 DNA reads TGTGCCAGCAGCCCCGACCGTTTTCCCTACGAGCAGTACTTC. Amino acid sequence: CASSPDRFPYEQYF. The full variable domain, rest sourced from reference TRBV9 and TRBJ2-7, is DSGVTQTPKHLITATGQRVTLRCSPRSGDLSVYWYQQSLDQGLQFLIQYYNGEERAKGNILERFSAQQFPDLHSELNLSSLELGDSALYFCASSPDRFPYEQYFGPGTRLTVT.

This clone was seen a few times. V usage is TRBV29-1 and J usage is TRBJ1-2; D is unresolved. CDR1 and CDR2 from the germline V gene are SQVTM and ANQGSEA. The CDR3 loop spans 12 amino acids. The germline V and J ends were trimmed by 3 bases and 4 bases, with 9 bases remaining between them. CDR3: CSVEVGTYGYTF. CDR3 DNA sequence: TGCAGCGTTGAGGTGGGAACCTATGGCTACACCTTC.

The chain employs TRBV29-1 and TRBJ1-2; D is possibly TRBD1 (6 bases). CDR3 length: 18 amino acids. Trimming removed 0 bases at V and 5 bases at J, with 25 bases between. CDR1 is SQVTM and CDR2 is ANQGSEA in the germline V gene. The CDR3 coding sequence is TGCAGCGTTGAAGAGATACTCACTCAGGGGCGCCAGACTTATGGCTACACCTTC. Translated: CSVEEILTQGRQTYGYTF.

This chain connects TRBV6-6 to TRBJ1-1; D may be TRBD1 (5 bases). The CDR3 extends over 15 amino acids. Germline values: CDR1 MNHNY, CDR2 SVGAGI (reference sequence). Trimming shortened V by 4 bases and J by 4 bases, and 16 bases separated the two germline ends. CDR3 region: CASSSLVRGTTEAFF. CDR3 in DNA: TGTGCCAGCAGTTCGCTCGTGAGGGGCACCACTGAAGCTTTCTTT.

The rearrangement links TRBV28 to TRBJ1-4; D unclear. Trimming pared 5 bases from V and 0 bases from J, leaving 13 bases between. CDR1 is MDHEN and CDR2 is SYDVKM in the germline V gene. This CDR3 region has 16 residues. The CDR3 reads CASSPYRQATNEKLFF. The CDR3 DNA reads TGTGCCAGCAGTCCGTATAGGCAGGCAACTAATGAAAAACTGTTTTTT.

This rearrangement joins TRBV7-9 to TRBJ2-5; TRBD2 agrees at 9 bases. CDR1 SEHNR and CDR2 FQNEAQ come from the germline V gene (reference sequence). Trimming removed 6 bases from V and 5 bases from J; junction bases left unmatched: 16. The CDR3 is 17 amino acids. CDR3 sequence reads: CASRLSASGGLRETQYF. The CDR3 DNA follows: TGTGCCAGCAGATTAAGTGCGAGCGGGGGGCTACGGGAGACCCAGTACTTC.

This clone counts as large. The rearrangement joins TRBV7-9 to TRBJ1-4; D remains unclear. The CDR3 totals 14 residues. Trimming removed 3 bases from V and 3 bases from J, with 8 bases in between. Germline V gene lookup returns CDR1 SEHNR and CDR2 FQNEAQ (reference sequence). For the CDR3, the DNA is TGTGCCAGCAGCTTGTTACAGTCTAATGAAAAACTGTTTTTT. Encoded protein: CASSLLQSNEKLFF.

The chain combines TRBV19 with TRBJ2-4; TRBD1 aligns across 7 bases. V gave up 3 bases and J gave up 6 bases; unmatched junction bases: 8. The CDR3 length is 15 residues. CDR1 is LNHDA, CDR2 SQIVND, per germline (reference sequence). CDR3: CASSMDRLGRNIQYF. In nucleotides, the CDR3 is TGTGCCAGTAGTATGGACAGGCTTGGGAGAAACATTCAGTACTTC. The full variable domain, rest sourced from reference TRBV19 and TRBJ2-4, is DGGITQSPKYLFRKEGQNVTLSCEQNLNHDAMYWYRQDPGQGLRLIYYSQIVNDFQKGDIAEGYSVSREKKESFPLTVTSAQKNPTAFYLCASSMDRLGRNIQYFGAGTRLSVL.

The chain couples TRBV7-6 to TRBJ2-7, with TRBD2 matching over 10 bases. Per the germline V gene, CDR1 is SGHVS and CDR2 is FNYEAQ. The CDR3 has 14 amino acids. The V segment lost 5 bases and the J segment 4 bases; nucleotides outside the gene matches: 5. DNA for the CDR3: TGTGCCAGCAGCCCTCGGACTAGCGGATACGAGCAGTACTTC. It translates to CASSPRTSGYEQYF.

This clone is large by share. The V gene is TRBV27, the J gene TRBJ2-7; possibly TRBD2 for D (5 bases). V lost 6 bases and J 4 bases, leaving 10 bases between the germline ends. The CDR3 covers 12 residues. Germline assignment: CDR1 MNHEY and CDR2 SMNVEV (reference sequence). Written as DNA, the CDR3 is TGTGCCAGCAGCGGCGGCGGGTACGAGCAGTACTTC. Encoded protein: CASSGGGYEQYF.

This clone was seen once. This chain joins TRBV10-1 and TRBJ2-1; 7 positions match TRBD2. CDR1 and CDR2 (germline): WNHNN, SYGVQD (reference sequence). The CDR3 has 21 residues. V dropped 4 bases and J dropped 5; count of bases not matched to a gene: 26. CDR3 in DNA: TGCGCCAGCAGTGTTCAACTTTCGGGACTGGAGCTACCTCGGGGGGACAATGAGCAGTTCTTC. This gives the protein CASSVQLSGLELPRGDNEQFF.

The chain joins TRBV18 to TRBJ1-2, with D perhaps TRBD1 (5 bases). CDR1 and CDR2 from the germline V gene are KGHSH and LQKENI. The CDR3 spans 19 residues. The ends were cut back, 0 bases at V and 4 bases at J, with 24 bases in the middle. The CDR3 loop reads CASSPPVRGAEMIGYGYTF. The DNA for the CDR3 is TGTGCCAGCTCACCACCGGTAAGAGGGGCGGAGATGATCGGCTATGGCTACACCTTC.

This rearrangement joins TRBV19 to TRBJ1-1; D is uncertain. The germline V and J ends were trimmed by 2 bases and 14 bases, with 15 bases remaining between them. In germline, CDR1 is LNHDA, CDR2 SQIVND (reference sequence). The CDR3 has 12 residues. CDR3 sequence: CASSIIDAIPFF. CDR3 in DNA: TGTGCCAGTAGTATAATAGACGCAATTCCCTTCTTT.

The V and J genes are TRBV21-1 and TRBJ1-1; no check of the table's D call, TRBD1, against the DNA was made. TRBV21-1 is a pseudogene segment. This CDR3 region has 14 residues. DNA for the CDR3: TGTGCCAGCAGCAAGAAGCACAGGAACACTGAAGCTTTCTTT. It encodes CASSKKHRNTEAFF.

This rearrangement joins TRBV9 to TRBJ2-7, with 14 bases fitting TRBD2. Germline CDR1 and CDR2: SGDLS and YYNGEE. With 4 bases clipped from V and 4 bases from J, the junction kept 7 bases outside the gene matches. The length of the CDR3 is 16 residues. The CDR3 DNA reads as TGTGCCAGCAGCCCAGGGACTAGCGGGGGACAATACGAGCAGTACTTC. This gives the protein CASSPGTSGGQYEQYF.

The count of this clone is one. CDR3 in amino acids: CASMSGGARSYNEQFF. DNA of the CDR3: TGTGCCAGCATGAGCGGGGGGGCGCGATCCTACAATGAGCAGTTCTTC. The chain combines TRBV5-4 with TRBJ2-1; 10 bases align to TRBD2. Germline V gene data show CDR1 as SGHNT and CDR2 as YYREEE (reference sequence). This CDR3 contains 16 residues. V was clipped by 6 bases and J by 1 base; unmatched bases: 7.

The gene calls are TRBV27 and TRBJ2-2; 15 bases agree with TRBD2. From germline, CDR1 is MNHEY and CDR2 SMNVEV (reference sequence). The CDR3 consists of 18 residues. The ends lost 7 bases at V and 1 base at J; junction bases unmatched: 7. CDR3 residues: CASTDGLAGGENTGELFF. Here the CDR3 DNA reads TGTGCCAGCACCGACGGACTAGCGGGGGGGGAGAACACCGGGGAGCTGTTTTTT.